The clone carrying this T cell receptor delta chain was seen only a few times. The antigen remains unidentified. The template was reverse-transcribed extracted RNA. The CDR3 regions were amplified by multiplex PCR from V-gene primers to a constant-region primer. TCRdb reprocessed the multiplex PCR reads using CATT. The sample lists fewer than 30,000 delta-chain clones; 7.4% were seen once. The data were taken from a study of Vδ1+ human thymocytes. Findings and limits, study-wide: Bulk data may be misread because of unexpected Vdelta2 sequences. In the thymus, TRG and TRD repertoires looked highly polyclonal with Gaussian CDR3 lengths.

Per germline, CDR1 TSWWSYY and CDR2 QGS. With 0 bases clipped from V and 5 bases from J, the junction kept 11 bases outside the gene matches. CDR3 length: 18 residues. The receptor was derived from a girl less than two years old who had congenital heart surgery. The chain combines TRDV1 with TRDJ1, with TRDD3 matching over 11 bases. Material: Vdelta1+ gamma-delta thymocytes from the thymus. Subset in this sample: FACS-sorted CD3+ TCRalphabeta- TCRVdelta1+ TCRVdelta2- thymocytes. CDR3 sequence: CALGELNLLGDISDKLIF. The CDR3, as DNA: TGTGCTCTTGGGGAACTGAATCTACTGGGGGATATAAGTGATAAACTCATCTTT.